This T cell receptor beta chain stems from a study of CD8 T cells in ankylosing spondylitis. Study-wide points: Blood from ankylosing spondylitis patients appeared to carry a characteristic roughly eight-variant TCR beta motif.

This clonotype has a count of ten or more. Its antigen is not known. TCRdb called the 5' RACE reads again in MiXCR, with one record for every CDR3 protein. The sample contains about 310,000 distinct CDR3 sequences, under 25% of which appear only once. The source of this sequence is a female donor with ankylosing spondylitis or in good health (not recorded which). The sequenced sample was blood, either unsorted or a sorted T cell fraction (not recorded which).

The CDR3 loop is CAIRSAGAGEQFF. In DNA, the CDR3 is TGTGCCATCAGGTCAGCTGGGGCTGGTGAGCAGTTCTTC. The chain carries TRBV10-3 and TRBJ2-1, with a tentative D call TRBD1 (5 bases). CDR1 and CDR2 (germline): ENHRY, SYGVKD. The CDR3 is made up of 13 amino acids. V was cut by 6 bases and J by 9 bases, with 15 bases left in between.